There are a few counts of the clone carrying this T cell receptor (beta chain). Its antigen is not identified. These data come from a study of blood T cells in healthy people across ages. The study's findings and limits: Comparison with aged donors showed that long-lived donors had more naive CD4+ cells and higher diversity. Across samples, TCR beta diversity tracked strongly with naive T cell percentage.

A second PCR of about 6 to 11 cycles used a sample-barcoded 5' primer and a J-beta primer mix. At least 2.5 million CDR3-containing paired-end reads were obtained per sample. TCRdb reprocessed the 5' RACE reads via MiXCR and lists one record per CDR3 protein. The data contain around 850,000 distinct CDR3 sequences, under 40% of them seen just once; the ten biggest clones take up approximately 13%. The CDR3 runs 12 residues. The germline V gene has CDR1 MDHEN and CDR2 SYDVKM. Trimming took off 2 bases at V and 13 bases at J, with 14 bases between the two ends. The draw of peripheral blood yielded ten milliliters from each donor.

The chain carries TRBV28 and TRBJ1-1; TRBD1 is a possible D gene (5 bases). The TCR was taken from a man aged 18 to 29 in good health. What was sequenced was blood. CDR3 DNA sequence: TGTGCCAGCAGTTTAGGACGGGGGGATGGTTTCTTT. The encoded protein is CASSLGRGDGFF.